Presented here are 4 T cell receptor beta chains from one specimen sequenced in a study of tumor and adjacent non-tumor tissue in lung cancer. RNA was extracted from bulk tissue without any cell sorting. This non-tumor lung sample came from over 3 cm beyond the tumor edge. TCRbeta libraries were built with three rounds of nested PCR, modified from ARM-PCR. Each CDR3 protein gets one entry after TCRdb re-called the multiplex PCR reads with MiXCR. The table shows around 80,000 distinct CDR3 sequences, with approximately 80% occurring only once. The source material was distant non-tumor lung tissue. These receptors were collected from a man between 60 and 70 years old with non-small cell lung cancer.

This clonotype was seen repeatedly, ten times or more. The chain couples TRBV20-1 to TRBJ2-7; 7 nucleotides agree with TRBD2. The junction had 6 bases not matched to a gene; V was cut back by 2 bases and J by 2 bases. There are 14 residues in the CDR3. Germline CDR1 DFQATT, CDR2 SNEGSKA (reference sequence). CDR3 in amino acids: CSARHASGAYEQYF. The CDR3, as DNA: TGCAGTGCTAGACACGCCAGCGGGGCCTACGAGCAGTACTTC.

Concerning this clonotype itself: The missing conserved phenylalanine or tryptophan at the end of this CDR3 makes a read error likely. CDR3 nucleotide sequence: TGTGCCAGCAGTTTCGCCGGGACAGGGAATAGGTACGAGCAGTACTTA. This codes for CASSFAGTGNRYEQYL. The chain carries TRBV10-2 and TRBJ2-7, with TRBD1 matching 9 bases. The CDR3 extends over 16 amino acids. Per germline, CDR1 WSHSY and CDR2 SAAADI.

This clonotype has only one observation. The junction does not match germline at one end; this may be a read error. The rearrangement uses TRBV11-2 and TRBJ2-1, with 9 bases lining up with TRBD1. The CDR3 has 16 amino acids. Germline loops: CDR1 SGHAT, CDR2 FQNNGV. CDR3 bases: TGTGCCAGCAGCGTCGGGGACAGGGTTGATAACAATGAACAGTTCTTC. Protein product: CASSVGDRVDNNEQFF. Using reference TRBV11-2 and TRBJ2-1 for the parts outside the CDR3, the full variable domain is EAGVAQSPRYKIIEKRQSVAFWCNPISGHATLYWYQQILGQGPKLLIQFQNNGVVDDSQLPKDRFSAERLKGVDSTLKIQPAKLEDSAVYLCASSVGDRVDNNEQFFGPGTRLTVL.

Many counts were recorded for this clonotype. The chain employs TRBV6-2 or TRBV6-3 and TRBJ2-3, with 9 bases fitting TRBD2. J lost 7 bases, V lost 2 bases, and 7 bases had no gene match. The CDR3 is 15 amino acids. Per the germline V gene, CDR1 is MNHEY and CDR2 is SVGEGT. Written as DNA, the CDR3 is TGTGCCAGCAGTTACCAAGCGGGAGGATCGAATACGCAGTATTTT. This codes for CASSYQAGGSNTQYF.